These 14 T cell receptor beta chains came from one sample sequenced in a study of T-cell memory formation after mild COVID-19. TCRdb itself ran the 5' RACE reads through MiXCR, one entry per CDR3 protein. Of about 470,000 distinct CDR3 sequences detected, 20% to 30% appear once; the ten largest clones hold around 13%. The sample consisted of PBMCs or a T cell subset sorted from them (not recorded which). The receptors were gathered from an adult woman who had mild COVID-19 (a few samples of this study predate the infection). Cell type and time point are not known.

A few counts support this clonotype. The rearrangement links TRBV6-2 or TRBV6-3 to TRBJ2-6; D uncertain. Trimming left V 4 bases short and J 0 bases short, with 16 bases between. This CDR3 is built from 18 residues. Germline CDR1 and CDR2: MNHEY and SVGEGT. This chain's CDR3 is CASSSDLPVGSGANVLTF. The CDR3 bases are TGTGCCAGCAGTTCGGACCTTCCGGTCGGCTCTGGGGCCAACGTCCTGACTTTC.

The rearrangement links TRBV7-2 to TRBJ2-7; 9 bases fit TRBD1. The CDR3 is made up of 16 amino acids. Germline V CDR1 and CDR2: SGHTA, FQGNSA. After removal of 3 bases from V and 2 bases from J, the junction contained 8 bases not matched to a gene. Here the CDR3 reads CASSFSGTGSAYEQYF. The CDR3 DNA reads TGTGCCAGCAGCTTCTCGGGGACAGGGTCCGCCTACGAGCAGTACTTC.

This sequence joins TRBV7-2 and TRBJ2-5; the D gene is possibly TRBD1 (5 bases). V shed 5 bases and J shed 5 bases, with 21 bases lying between them. Germline CDR1 is SGHTA and CDR2 is FQGNSA. CDR3 size: 16 residues. In nucleotides, the CDR3 is TGTGCCAGCAGCGCCCAGGGCGGTGGGGCCAGGGAGACCCAGTACTTC. This gives the protein CASSAQGGGARETQYF.

Many counts were recorded for this clonotype. This chain joins TRBV7-6 and TRBJ2-7, with TRBD1 matching over 8 bases. Looked up from germline, CDR1 is SGHVS and CDR2 is FNYEAQ. J gave up 2 bases and V 5 bases, and 8 bases lay outside the gene matches. The CDR3 spans 15 residues. In DNA form, the CDR3 reads TGTGCCAGCAGCCTAGGCTCAGGGGGCACCTACGAGCAGTACTTC. It encodes CASSLGSGGTYEQYF.

V is TRBV4-1 and J is TRBJ2-3, with D tentatively TRBD2 (7 bases). CDR3 length: 17 residues. Trimming left V 0 bases short and J 2 bases short, with 15 bases between. Germline lookup yields CDR1 MGHRA and CDR2 YSYEKL. The CDR3 spells CASSQETAGATTDTQYF. As DNA, the CDR3 is TGCGCCAGCAGCCAAGAGACGGCGGGGGCCACCACAGATACGCAGTATTTT.

The chain joins TRBV5-1 to TRBJ2-1; maybe TRBD2 (6 bases). Germline-derived CDR1 and CDR2 are SGHRS and YFSETQ. The CDR3 runs 15 residues. The V end was cut by 3 bases, the J end by 8 bases, with 18 bases between. In nucleotides, the CDR3 is TGCGCCAGCAGCTCTGGGACGGGGGAGATTGATGAGCAGTTCTTC. This encodes CASSSGTGEIDEQFF.

This clonotype was counted only a few times. The rearrangement joins TRBV24-1 to TRBJ1-1; 7 nucleotides match TRBD1. Trimming at V came to 4 bases and at J to 9 bases, leaving 4 bases not matched to a gene. The CDR3 spans 12 residues. Germline V gene data show CDR1 as KGHDR and CDR2 as SFDVKD. Written as DNA, the CDR3 is TGTGCCACCAGTGACCCGGGACAGAAAGCTTTCTTT. This codes for CATSDPGQKAFF.

This clonotype was seen at least ten times. V and J are TRBV6-2 or TRBV6-3 and TRBJ2-7; D gene unclear. The CDR3 is 12 amino acids. CDR1 and CDR2 (germline): MNHEY, SVGEGT. V was shortened by 6 bases and J by 0 bases, with 6 bases between the two germline ends. In DNA, the CDR3 is TGTGCCAGCAGCGCGAGCTCCTACGAGCAGTACTTC. Its translation: CASSASSYEQYF.

The chain recombines TRBV5-6 with TRBJ2-5, with 8 positions matching TRBD1. The ends lost 1 base at V and 3 bases at J; junction bases unmatched: 5. This CDR3 has 15 residues. CDR1 and CDR2 from the germline V gene are SGHDT and YYEEEE. The CDR3 spells CASSLLVTGEETQYF. DNA of the CDR3: TGTGCCAGCAGCTTGTTGGTGACAGGGGAAGAGACCCAGTACTTC.

The table lists this clonotype with a few counts. The chain uses TRBV4-1 and TRBJ1-2; 8 bases fit TRBD1. V dropped 0 bases and J dropped 4; count of bases not matched to a gene: 7. There are 16 residues in the CDR3. Per germline, CDR1 MGHRA and CDR2 YSYEKL. The CDR3 reads CASSQDRTGRFYGYTF. The CDR3 DNA reads TGCGCCAGCAGCCAAGACCGGACAGGGAGGTTCTATGGCTACACCTTC.

This clonotype was counted at least ten times. The chain combines TRBV7-6 with TRBJ2-7, with 7 bases lining up with TRBD1. V shed 6 bases and J 0 bases; nucleotides not matched to a gene: 2. This CDR3 contains 13 residues. Germline-derived CDR1 and CDR2 are SGHVS and FNYEAQ. CDR3 DNA: TGTGCCAGCAGTCGGGACAGCTCCTACGAGCAGTACTTC. As protein: CASSRDSSYEQYF.

This chain uses TRBV29-1 with TRBJ1-2; TRBD1 might be the D (5 bases). V lost 6 bases and J lost 0, with 11 bases in between. In germline, CDR1 is SQVTM, CDR2 ANQGSEA. This CDR3 spans 13 amino acids. CDR3 sequence: CSVGHQANYGYTF. CDR3 sequence (DNA): TGCAGCGTCGGACACCAAGCTAACTATGGCTACACCTTC. The full variable domain, rest sourced from reference TRBV29-1 and TRBJ1-2, is SAVISQKPSRDICQRGTSLTIQCQVDSQVTMMFWYRQQPGQSLTLIATANQGSEATYESGFVIDKFPISRPNLTFSTLTVSNMSPEDSSIYLCSVGHQANYGYTFGSGTRLTVV.

There are a few counts of this clonotype. V is TRBV7-8 and J is TRBJ2-1; possibly TRBD2 for D (6 bases). Per the germline V gene, CDR1 is SGHVS and CDR2 is FQNEAQ. V lost 2 bases and J 6 bases, leaving 20 bases between the germline ends. The CDR3 length is 17 residues. The CDR3 DNA reads TGTGCCAGCAGCTTAACAATCTGGAGGGCTAGGGGCAATGAGCAGTTCTTC. Protein: CASSLTIWRARGNEQFF.

The chain links TRBV4-1 to TRBJ1-4; D not certain. The germline CDR1 and CDR2 sequences are MGHRA and YSYEKL. Trimming cost V 4 bases and J 8 bases, with 17 bases left between them. The CDR3 is 15 residues long. CDR3 residues: CASSPALGWAEKLFF. The CDR3 DNA follows: TGCGCCAGCAGCCCTGCCCTCGGCTGGGCGGAAAAACTGTTTTTT.